This TCR beta chain was retrieved from a study of blood T cell repertoires in COVID-19. Looking at the study overall: Sources were T cells, B-cell-depleted T cells, or PBMCs; the material itself was cDNA or gDNA.

TCRdb's table, derived via immunoSEQ multiplex PCR, lists solely in-frame clones and lacks some. The repertoire consists of about 55,000 clones, with about nine tenths occurring once and the leading ten covering 2.5% to 3%. CDR1 is MNHEY, CDR2 SVGAGI, per germline. The CDR3 contains 15 residues. The germline V and J ends were trimmed by 5 bases and 2 bases, with 15 bases remaining between them. Material for sequencing was peripheral blood. This clonotype was sampled from a man older than 75 with acute or convalescent COVID-19. The chain joins TRBV6-5 to TRBJ1-2; D is ambiguous. CDR3 amino acids: CASSPPGRRNYGYTF. The DNA for the CDR3 is TGTGCCAGCAGTCCTCCCGGCAGGCGAAACTATGGCTACACCTTC.